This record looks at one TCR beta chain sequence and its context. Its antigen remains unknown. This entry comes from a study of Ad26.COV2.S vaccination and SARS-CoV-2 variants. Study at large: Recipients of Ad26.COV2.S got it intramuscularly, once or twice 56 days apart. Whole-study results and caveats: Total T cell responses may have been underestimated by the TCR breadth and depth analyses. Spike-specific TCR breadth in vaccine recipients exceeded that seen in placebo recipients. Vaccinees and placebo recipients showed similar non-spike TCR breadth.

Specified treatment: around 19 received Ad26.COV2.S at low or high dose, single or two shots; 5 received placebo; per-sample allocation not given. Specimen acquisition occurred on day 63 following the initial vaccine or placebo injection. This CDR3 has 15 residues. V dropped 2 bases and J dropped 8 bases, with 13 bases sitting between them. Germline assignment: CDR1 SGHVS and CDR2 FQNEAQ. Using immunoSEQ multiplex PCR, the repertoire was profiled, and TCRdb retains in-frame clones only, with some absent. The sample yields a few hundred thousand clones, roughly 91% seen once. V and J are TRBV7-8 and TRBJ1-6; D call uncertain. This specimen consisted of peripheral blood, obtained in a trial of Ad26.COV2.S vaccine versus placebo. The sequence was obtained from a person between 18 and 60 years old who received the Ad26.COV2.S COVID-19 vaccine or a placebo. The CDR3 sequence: CASSLSGVLHSPLHF. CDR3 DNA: TGTGCCAGCAGCTTATCGGGCGTACTGCATTCACCCCTCCACTTT. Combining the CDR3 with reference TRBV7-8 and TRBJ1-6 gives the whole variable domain GAGVSQSPRYKVAKRGQDVALRCDPISGHVSLFWYQQALGQGPEFLTYFQNEAQLDKSGLPSDRFFAERPEGSVSTLKIQRTQQEDSAVYLCASSLSGVLHSPLHFGNGTRLTVT.